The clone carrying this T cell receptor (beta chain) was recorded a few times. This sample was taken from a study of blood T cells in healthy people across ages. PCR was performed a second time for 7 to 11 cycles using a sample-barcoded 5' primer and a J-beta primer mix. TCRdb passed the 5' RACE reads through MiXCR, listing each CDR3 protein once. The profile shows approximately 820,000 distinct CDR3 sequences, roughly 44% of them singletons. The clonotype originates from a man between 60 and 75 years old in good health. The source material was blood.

CDR3 amino acids: CASSGDNTYNEQFF. DNA for the CDR3: TGTGCCAGCAGCGGGGACAATACCTACAATGAGCAGTTCTTC. The chain combines TRBV2 with TRBJ2-1; the D gene is possibly TRBD1 (6 bases). The CDR3 runs 14 residues. Trimming cost V 6 bases and J 2 bases, with 11 bases left between them. Germline V lookup: CDR1 SNHLY, CDR2 FYNNEI.